This paragraph reports one T cell receptor (beta chain). The source of the sample is a study of shared clonotypes between healthy human individuals. Sequenced by immunoSEQ multiplex PCR; TCRdb stores in-frame clones only, minus some. The sample has around 2.1 million clones; roughly 95% are singletons. This CDR3 region has 14 residues. The germline gives CDR1 SGHRS, CDR2 YFSETQ. Trimming took 4 bases from V and 4 from J, leaving 14 bases between them. The chain carries TRBV5-1 and TRBJ1-1; a possible D gene is TRBD1 (6 bases). This sequence originates from a man younger than 35 in good health. The sample consisted of naive CD4+ T cells sorted from blood. Documented subset: CD45RA+ positively selected. The CDR3 DNA follows: TGCGCCAGCAGCCCGGAACAGGGTGCCACTGAAGCTTTCTTT. Amino acids: CASSPEQGATEAFF.